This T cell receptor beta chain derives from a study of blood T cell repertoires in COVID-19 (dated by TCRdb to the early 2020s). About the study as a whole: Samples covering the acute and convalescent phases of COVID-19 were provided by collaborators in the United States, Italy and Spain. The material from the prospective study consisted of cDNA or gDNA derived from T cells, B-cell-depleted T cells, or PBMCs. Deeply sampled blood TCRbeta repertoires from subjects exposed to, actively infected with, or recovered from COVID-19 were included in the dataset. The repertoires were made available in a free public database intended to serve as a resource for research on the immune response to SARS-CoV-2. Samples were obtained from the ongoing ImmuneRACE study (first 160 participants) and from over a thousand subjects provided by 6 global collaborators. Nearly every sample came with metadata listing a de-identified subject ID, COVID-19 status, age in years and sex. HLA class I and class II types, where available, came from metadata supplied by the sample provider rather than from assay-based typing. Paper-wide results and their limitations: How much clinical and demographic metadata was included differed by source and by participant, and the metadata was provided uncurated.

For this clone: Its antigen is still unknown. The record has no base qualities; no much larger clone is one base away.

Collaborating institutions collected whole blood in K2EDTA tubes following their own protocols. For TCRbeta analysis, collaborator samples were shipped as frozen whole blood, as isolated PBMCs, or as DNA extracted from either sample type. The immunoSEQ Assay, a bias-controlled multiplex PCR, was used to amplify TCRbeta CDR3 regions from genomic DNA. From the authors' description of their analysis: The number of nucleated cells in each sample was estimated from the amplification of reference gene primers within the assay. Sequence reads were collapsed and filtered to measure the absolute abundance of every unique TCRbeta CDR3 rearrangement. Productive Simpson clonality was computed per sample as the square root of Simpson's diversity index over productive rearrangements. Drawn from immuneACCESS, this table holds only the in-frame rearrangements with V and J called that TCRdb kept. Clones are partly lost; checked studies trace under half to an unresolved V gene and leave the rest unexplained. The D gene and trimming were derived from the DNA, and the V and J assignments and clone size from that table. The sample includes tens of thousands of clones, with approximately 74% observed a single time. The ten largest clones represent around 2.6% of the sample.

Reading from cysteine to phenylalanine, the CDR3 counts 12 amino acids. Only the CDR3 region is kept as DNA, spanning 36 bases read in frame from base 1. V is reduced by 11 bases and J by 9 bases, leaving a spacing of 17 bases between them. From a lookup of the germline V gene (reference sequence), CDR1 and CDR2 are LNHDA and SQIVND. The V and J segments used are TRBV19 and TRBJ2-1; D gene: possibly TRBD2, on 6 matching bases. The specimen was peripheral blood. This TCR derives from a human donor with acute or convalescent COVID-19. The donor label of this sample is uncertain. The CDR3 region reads CASHTPGGEQFF. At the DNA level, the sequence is TGTGCCTCACATACCCCCGGGGGTGAGCAGTTCTTC.